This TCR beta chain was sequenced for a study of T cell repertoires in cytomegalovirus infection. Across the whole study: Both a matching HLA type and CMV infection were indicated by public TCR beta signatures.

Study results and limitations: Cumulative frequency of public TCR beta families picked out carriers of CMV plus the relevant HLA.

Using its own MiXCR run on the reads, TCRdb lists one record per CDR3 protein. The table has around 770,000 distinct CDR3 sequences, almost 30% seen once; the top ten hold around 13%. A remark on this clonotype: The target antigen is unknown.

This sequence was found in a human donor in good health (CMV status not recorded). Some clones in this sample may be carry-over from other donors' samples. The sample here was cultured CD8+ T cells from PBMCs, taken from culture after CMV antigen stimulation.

The CDR3 loop reads CASSIEPYNEQFF. CDR3 DNA sequence: TGTGCCAGTAGTATAGAACCGTACAATGAGCAGTTCTTC. The chain employs TRBV19 and TRBJ2-1; no reliable D call. CDR3 length: 13 residues. Germline CDR1 LNHDA, CDR2 SQIVND (reference sequence). Trimming left V 0 bases short and J 4 bases short, with 4 bases between.